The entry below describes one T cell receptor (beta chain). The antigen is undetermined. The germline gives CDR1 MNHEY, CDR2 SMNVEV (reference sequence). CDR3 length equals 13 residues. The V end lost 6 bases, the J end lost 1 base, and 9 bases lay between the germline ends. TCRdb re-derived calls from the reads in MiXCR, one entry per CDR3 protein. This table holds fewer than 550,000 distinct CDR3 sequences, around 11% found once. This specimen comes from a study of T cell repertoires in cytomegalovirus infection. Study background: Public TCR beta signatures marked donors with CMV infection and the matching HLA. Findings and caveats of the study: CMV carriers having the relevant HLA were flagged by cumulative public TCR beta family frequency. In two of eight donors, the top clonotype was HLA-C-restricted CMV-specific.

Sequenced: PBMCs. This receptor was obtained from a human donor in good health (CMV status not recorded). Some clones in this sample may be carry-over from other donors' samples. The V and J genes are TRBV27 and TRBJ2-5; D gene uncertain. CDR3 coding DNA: TGTGCCAGCAGAGGGTCCCTCCAAGAGACCCAGTACTTC. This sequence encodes CASRGSLQETQYF.